Below, 18 T cell receptor beta chains from the same sample are listed, as sequenced in a study of shared clonotypes between healthy human individuals (dated by TCRdb to about 2020). The library was made by the immunoSEQ multiplex PCR assay. Held by TCRdb, this immuneACCESS table contains in-frame sequences only and omits some clones. Under half of the omission traces to an unresolved V gene where checked; the cause of the rest is unknown. Counted in this sample were about 500,000 clones; around 77% of them appeared once. The top ten clones comprise around 13% of the sample. Sequencing input: PBMCs. All receptors derive from a woman in her thirties or forties in good health. Some clones in this sample may be carry-over from other donors' samples.

The chain recombines TRBV15 with TRBJ2-1, with 9 bases identical to TRBD1. CDR1 is LNHNV and CDR2 is YYDKDF in the germline V gene (reference sequence). Trimming at V came to 1 base and at J to 9 bases, leaving 4 bases not matched to a gene. This CDR3 contains 14 residues. The CDR3: CATSRAGTGPEQFF. The DNA of the CDR3 is TGTGCCACCAGCAGAGCTGGGACAGGGCCTGAGCAGTTCTTC.

This clone was observed a few times. V gene TRBV2 combines with J gene TRBJ1-2; D remains unclear. Germline loops: CDR1 SNHLY, CDR2 FYNNEI. V was cut by 6 bases and J by 8 bases, with 10 bases left in between. This CDR3 spans 11 amino acids. CDR3 nucleotides: TGTGCCAGCAGCCAGAGACCCGGCTACACCTTC. Protein sequence: CASSQRPGYTF.

V usage is TRBV30 and J usage is TRBJ1-5; 10 nucleotides line up with TRBD1. Losses at the gene ends were 2 bases for V and 6 bases for J; bases not matched to a gene: 4. Germline CDR1 reads GTSNPN; CDR2 reads SVGIG (reference sequence). CDR3 length equals 14 residues. CDR3 in amino acids: CAWSSGTGVQPQHF. The CDR3 nucleotides are TGTGCCTGGAGTTCCGGGACAGGGGTTCAGCCCCAGCATTTT.

This clone was observed a few times. The chain is built from TRBV7-8 and TRBJ1-4; unclear D gene. The CDR3 is 16 residues long. The V end lost 1 base, the J end lost 2 bases, and 11 bases lay between the germline ends. Looked up from germline, CDR1 is SGHVS and CDR2 is FQNEAQ. CDR3 residues: CASSLGSGRTNEKLFF. DNA of the CDR3: TGTGCCAGCAGCTTAGGTAGCGGTCGGACTAATGAAAAACTGTTTTTT.

This clone was picked up many times. A single base is all that separates this from a far larger clone, so a read error is likely. Other DNA sequences within the sample encode an identical CDR3. V and J are TRBV29-1 and TRBJ1-2; D gene unclear. V was cut by 7 bases and J by 2 bases, with 8 bases left in between. Germline lookup yields CDR1 SQVTM and CDR2 ANQGSEA. The CDR3 consists of 11 residues. The CDR3 region has the DNA TGCAGCGAGTCCCCAAACTATGGCTACACCTTC. This codes for CSESPNYGYTF.

This clone appeared a single time. This chain connects TRBV18 to TRBJ2-3, with 10 bases fitting TRBD2. The germline CDR1 and CDR2 sequences are KGHSH and LQKENI. V gave up 3 bases and J gave up 4 bases; unmatched junction bases: 4. CDR3 length equals 15 residues. In nucleotides, the CDR3 is TGTGCCAGCTCACCTAGCGGGAGGACCGCAGATACGCAGTATTTT. Translating it yields CASSPSGRTADTQYF.

The chain employs TRBV6-5 and TRBJ2-1, with 7 bases lining up with TRBD2. V trimming: 6 bases; J trimming: 12 bases; junction bases outside the gene matches: 17. Germline CDR1 and CDR2: MNHEY and SVGAGI. This CDR3 comprises 15 residues. This chain's CDR3 is CASSRQRFGGRPQFF. Here the CDR3 DNA reads TGTGCCAGCAGCCGACAACGCTTCGGGGGGAGACCGCAGTTCTTC.

The V gene is TRBV29-1, the J gene TRBJ1-1, with D uncertain. The V and J ends lost 5 bases and 0 bases respectively, with 10 bases between them. Looked up from germline, CDR1 is SQVTM and CDR2 is ANQGSEA. This CDR3 is built from 13 residues. CDR3 nucleotide sequence: TGCAGCGTTCGAGATCAGATGAACACTGAAGCTTTCTTT. It codes for CSVRDQMNTEAFF.

About this clone itself: Given a far larger clone just one base away, this is likely a sequencing read error. It is unclear where the CDR3 begins or ends on the DNA, so no DNA is shown, and the CDR3 is as TCRdb lists it. This chain joins TRBV29-1 and TRBJ1-2. CDR1 is SQVTM and CDR2 is ANQGSEA in the germline V gene. The CDR3 totals 11 residues, both ends included. The CDR3 spells CSEPSNYGCTF.

The table lists this clone with a few counts. The rearrangement joins TRBV7-9 to TRBJ2-1; D might be TRBD2 (5 bases). V was pared by 3 bases and J by 4 bases, with 13 bases between. The length of the CDR3 is 15 residues. CDR1 is SEHNR, CDR2 FQNEAQ, per germline (reference sequence). CDR3 DNA sequence: TGTGCCAGCAGCTTGGGCGGGTCGGTGTACAATGAGCAGTTCTTC. Its translation is CASSLGGSVYNEQFF.

This clone has at least ten counts. The chain carries TRBV10-3 and TRBJ1-2; weak D call: TRBD1 (5 bases). V was clipped by 5 bases and J by 7 bases, with 17 bases between them. Germline V gene lookup returns CDR1 ENHRY and CDR2 SYGVKD. CDR3 length: 14 residues. CDR3 coding DNA: TGTGCCATCAGTAACGCTAGGGGCGGTGGTGGCTACACCTTC. Translation: CAISNARGGGGYTF.

This clone was picked up a small number of times. The rearrangement links TRBV9 to TRBJ1-1, with 9 bases matching TRBD1. CDR1 and CDR2 (germline): SGDLS, YYNGEE. The CDR3 is 16 amino acids. Trimming at V came to 3 bases and at J to 1 base, leaving 7 bases not matched to a gene. The CDR3: CASSARTGAGNTEAFF. The CDR3 DNA is TGTGCCAGCAGCGCCCGGACAGGGGCGGGGAACACTGAAGCTTTCTTT. The variable domain in full, completed from reference TRBV9 and TRBJ1-1, reads DSGVTQTPKHLITATGQRVTLRCSPRSGDLSVYWYQQSLDQGLQFLIQYYNGEERAKGNILERFSAQQFPDLHSELNLSSLELGDSALYFCASSARTGAGNTEAFFGQGTRLTVV.

The V call is TRBV27, the J call TRBJ2-7; TRBD1 aligns across 12 bases. CDR1 and CDR2 (germline): MNHEY, SMNVEV (reference sequence). V lost 8 bases, J lost 6 bases, and 11 bases stayed unmatched. The CDR3 spans 15 residues. Written as DNA, the CDR3 is TGTGCCAGCGGACTATCGGGACAGGGGGCGGTCGAGCAGTACTTC. Protein sequence: CASGLSGQGAVEQYF.

This chain connects TRBV9 to TRBJ2-7; 8 positions agree with TRBD2. The CDR3 extends over 15 amino acids. The V gene end was trimmed by 3 bases and the J gene end by 0 bases; junction bases not matched to a gene: 5. Germline V gives CDR1 SGDLS, CDR2 YYNGEE. The CDR3 sequence: CASSASGSTSYEQYF. The CDR3 region has the DNA TGTGCCAGCAGCGCTAGCGGGTCCACCTCCTACGAGCAGTACTTC. Together with reference TRBV9 and TRBJ2-7, the CDR3 gives the full variable domain: DSGVTQTPKHLITATGQRVTLRCSPRSGDLSVYWYQQSLDQGLQFLIQYYNGEERAKGNILERFSAQQFPDLHSELNLSSLELGDSALYFCASSASGSTSYEQYFGPGTRLTVT.

This chain links TRBV6-1 with TRBJ1-2; TRBD1 agrees at 8 bases. The CDR3 is 16 amino acids. From germline, CDR1 is MNHNS and CDR2 SASEGT. The V and J ends lost 0 bases and 4 bases, in that order; junction bases with no gene match: 7. The CDR3: CASSEAGGQAGYGYTF. The CDR3 bases are TGTGCCAGCAGTGAAGCCGGGGGACAGGCGGGCTATGGCTACACCTTC.

The CDR3 DNA reads as TGTGCCAGCTCCCGGGACGGCTATGGCTACACCTTC. Amino acids: CASSRDGYGYTF. V and J are TRBV6-1 and TRBJ1-2; possibly TRBD1 for D (5 bases). Between the trimmed V and J ends, which lost 8 bases and 4 bases, there was a span of 11 bases. Per the germline V gene, CDR1 is MNHNS and CDR2 is SASEGT. CDR3 length: 12 amino acids.

The V call is TRBV7-9, the J call TRBJ2-1; D not certain. The germline CDR1 and CDR2 sequences are SEHNR and FQNEAQ (reference sequence). V was trimmed by 3 bases and J by 8 bases, leaving 11 bases between them. CDR3 size: 13 residues. The CDR3, as DNA: TGTGCCAGCAGCTTCTCCGGACGCGATGAGCAGTTCTTC. Protein product: CASSFSGRDEQFF.

This chain joins TRBV18 and TRBJ1-2; no reliable D call. The ends were cut back, 3 bases at V and 2 bases at J, with 13 bases in the middle. The CDR3 consists of 15 residues. The germline gives CDR1 KGHSH, CDR2 LQKENI. The CDR3 DNA sequence: TGTGCCAGCTCACCTTTCGAGGACGTCAACTATGGCTACACCTTC. Protein product: CASSPFEDVNYGYTF.